The clone carrying this T cell receptor (beta chain) was recorded a few times. The antigen is unknown. Germline V lookup: CDR1 DFQATT, CDR2 SNEGSKA (reference sequence). This CDR3 region has 14 residues. Trimming stripped 1 base from V and 6 bases from J, with 14 bases between. The sample belongs to a study of identical twins. The authors used template switching to add a universal primer site and gave cDNA unique molecular identifiers. TCRdb used MiXCR to reprocess the 5' RACE reads, holding one entry per CDR3 protein. Of 1,800,000 or so distinct CDR3 sequences listed, around a third are singletons. Study-wide results and limits: In beta out-of-frame sequences, the excess sharing between twins was weaker.

The sequence was collected from a newborn girl in good health. Sequenced input: cord blood. The rearrangement joins TRBV20-1 to TRBJ2-3, with D hard to call. Written as DNA, the CDR3 is TGCAGTGCTAGAGTTTACTCCTACCAGGATACGCAGTATTTT. This encodes CSARVYSYQDTQYF.